Presented here are 26 T cell receptor beta chains from one specimen sequenced in a study of regulatory T cells in long-lasting Graves disease. Time point specified: newly diagnosed GD, antithyroid drugs for less than 3 months. The TCR library was made from RNA that had been extracted from PBMCs in TRIzol. The authors built TCR beta libraries using iRepertoire HTBI primers and Arm-PCR of CDR3 regions. MiXCR, applied by TCRdb to the multiplex PCR reads, yields one record per CDR3 protein. The sample carries 500,000 or so distinct CDR3 sequences, around 15% recorded once. The same specimen was also included in a second study, on T cells in Graves' hyperthyroidism and ophthalmopathy.

The source material was peripheral blood mononuclear cells (PBMCs), sampled at new diagnosis, from a patient treated with antithyroid drugs. The receptors come from a middle-aged woman with Graves disease.

This clonotype was picked up many times. The gene calls are TRBV20-1 and TRBJ1-1; weak D call: TRBD1 (5 bases). CDR1 and CDR2 (germline): DFQATT, SNEGSKA (reference sequence). The CDR3 covers 13 residues. Trimming pared 4 bases from V and 6 bases from J, leaving 15 bases between. The CDR3 loop reads CSATGALGSEAFF. The CDR3 DNA reads as TGCAGTGCTACTGGGGCGTTGGGATCTGAAGCTTTCTTT.

The rearrangement joins TRBV30 to TRBJ2-1, with D unresolved. V was cut by 5 bases and J by 8 bases, with 13 bases left in between. Germline assignment: CDR1 GTSNPN and CDR2 SVGIG (reference sequence). This CDR3 region has 12 residues. Here the CDR3 DNA reads TGTGCCTGGGGAGCTCTTCACTATGAGCAGTTCTTC. This translates into CAWGALHYEQFF.

This clonotype was observed a handful of times. The gene calls are TRBV15 and TRBJ2-1; D not resolved. The CDR3 sequence is 17 residues long. CDR1 is LNHNV and CDR2 is YYDKDF in the germline V gene (reference sequence). V was clipped by 0 bases and J by 0 bases, with 12 bases between them. The CDR3 DNA sequence: TGTGCCACCAGCAGAGATCTAAGCTCGAGCTCCTACAATGAGCAGTTCTTC. This gives the protein CATSRDLSSSSYNEQFF.

To note about this clonotype: The junction departs from the called germline gene at one end, perhaps through a read error. The DNA of the CDR3 is TGTGCCAGCAGCGAAGACAGGGATAATGAGCAGTTCTTC. Protein product: CASSEDRDNEQFF. The rearrangement links TRBV4-2 to TRBJ2-1; 7 bases align to TRBD1. The CDR3 consists of 13 residues. CDR1 LGHNA and CDR2 YNFKEQ come from the germline V gene.

This clonotype was found many times. The genes are TRBV28 and TRBJ1-1; maybe TRBD1 (6 bases). V shed 4 bases and J shed 1 base, with 16 bases lying between them. The CDR3 is 16 residues long. The germline V gene has CDR1 MDHEN and CDR2 SYDVKM. DNA for the CDR3: TGTGCCAGCAGTTCAGGCGGGGGCGACAGGAACACTGAAGCTTTCTTT. As protein: CASSSGGGDRNTEAFF.

This clonotype was observed at least ten times. The CDR3 sequence is CSAPTGSNTEAFF. In nucleotides, the CDR3 is TGCAGTGCTCCTACAGGGTCGAACACTGAAGCTTTCTTT. The V gene is TRBV20-1, the J gene TRBJ1-1; D might be TRBD1 (6 bases). The germline gives CDR1 DFQATT, CDR2 SNEGSKA (reference sequence). The CDR3 runs to 13 residues. Trimming removed 5 bases from V and 1 base from J, with 11 bases in between.

This clonotype was seen ten or more times. V usage is TRBV6-1 and J usage is TRBJ1-5, with D possibly matching TRBD1 (6 bases). V was pared by 0 bases and J by 0 bases, with 15 bases between. This CDR3 spans 18 amino acids. Germline CDR1 and CDR2: MNHNS and SASEGT. DNA of the CDR3: TGTGCCAGCAGTGAAGCGCATAGGACAGTATATAGCAATCAGCCCCAGCATTTT. Encoded protein: CASSEAHRTVYSNQPQHF.

A single count supports this clonotype. The chain has TRBV7-2 and TRBJ2-1, with a possible D match to TRBD2 (5 bases). V lost 5 bases and J lost 8, with 13 bases in between. This CDR3 spans 13 amino acids. The germline gives CDR1 SGHTA, CDR2 FQGNSA. CDR3 bases: TGTGCCAGCAGCCCTTTTGGGAGCGATGAGCAGTTCTTC. This translates into CASSPFGSDEQFF. The variable domain in full, completed from reference TRBV7-2 and TRBJ2-1, reads GAGVSQSPSNKVTEKGKDVELRCDPISGHTALYWYRQSLGQGLEFLIYFQGNSAPDKSGLPSDRFSAERTGGSVSTLTIQRTQQEDSAVYLCASSPFGSDEQFFGPGTRLTVL.

Ten or more counts support this clonotype. The chain employs TRBV12-3 or TRBV12-4 and TRBJ2-5; 8 positions agree with TRBD2. With V trimmed by 7 bases and J by 5 bases, 6 bases remained unmatched. The CDR3 spans 13 residues. As DNA, the CDR3 is TGTGCCAGCACGGGGGGGGCGGCGGAGACCCAGTACTTC. This translates into CASTGGAAETQYF.

The chain has TRBV20-1 and TRBJ1-1; 7 bases are shared with TRBD1. There are 12 residues in the CDR3. V was clipped by 3 bases and J by 8 bases; unmatched bases: 6. Per germline, CDR1 DFQATT and CDR2 SNEGSKA (reference sequence). The CDR3 protein is CSASQGDFEAFF. In DNA form, the CDR3 reads TGCAGTGCTAGTCAGGGGGACTTCGAAGCTTTCTTT.

This clonotype was seen only a few times. V and J are TRBV12-3 or TRBV12-4 and TRBJ1-2; TRBD1 matches at 10 bases. The CDR3 consists of 17 residues. Trimming took 6 bases from V and 5 from J; bases not matched to a gene: 15. This CDR3 is CASSTSLGTGEWYGYTF. As DNA, the CDR3 is TGTGCCAGCAGCACCAGCCTCGGGACAGGGGAGTGGTATGGCTACACCTTC.

This clonotype was seen repeatedly, ten times or more. The rearrangement uses TRBV27 and TRBJ2-1, with a weak D call TRBD1 (6 bases). Trimming pared 5 bases from V and 0 bases from J, leaving 17 bases between. Germline-derived CDR1 and CDR2 are MNHEY and SMNVEV (reference sequence). The CDR3 loop spans 17 amino acids. The CDR3 sequence: CASSPDRAPSSYNEQFF. The CDR3 DNA follows: TGTGCCAGCAGTCCGGACAGAGCTCCATCCTCCTACAATGAGCAGTTCTTC.

The chain is built from TRBV5-1 and TRBJ2-3; TRBD2 matches at 8 bases. The V and J ends lost 4 bases and 0 bases, in that order; junction bases with no gene match: 19. Looked up from germline, CDR1 is SGHRS and CDR2 is YFSETQ. CDR3 size: 20 residues. The CDR3: CASSTGNIRRGGVSTDTQYF. CDR3 sequence (DNA): TGCGCCAGCAGCACGGGAAATATTCGACGGGGGGGCGTAAGCACAGATACGCAGTATTTT.

This chain links TRBV6-1 with TRBJ2-7, with D perhaps matching TRBD1 (5 bases). With 2 bases removed from V and 12 bases from J, the gap between germline ends came to 11 bases. The CDR3 runs to 11 residues. Germline V gene lookup returns CDR1 MNHNS and CDR2 SASEGT. This CDR3 reads CASSELRQMYF. CDR3 DNA: TGTGCCAGCAGTGAACTGAGACAGATGTACTTC.

This clonotype was observed many times. This chain uses TRBV6-2 or TRBV6-3 with TRBJ2-5; no clear D gene. The ends were cut back, 6 bases at V and 4 bases at J, with 3 bases in the middle. The CDR3 extends over 10 amino acids. The germline CDR1 and CDR2 sequences are MNHEY and SVGEGT. DNA of the CDR3: TGTGCCAGCAGGCTAGAGACCCAGTACTTC. Its protein is CASRLETQYF.

The genes are TRBV18 and TRBJ1-3; D gene unclear. This CDR3 has 13 amino acids. CDR1 and CDR2 from the germline V gene are KGHSH and LQKENI. Trimming took off 0 bases at V and 16 bases at J, with 16 bases between the two ends. DNA of the CDR3: TGTGCCAGCTCACCACCGGTAATCAGTGGAAGTTATTTT. This encodes CASSPPVISGSYF.

This clonotype came up a few times. This chain uses TRBV20-1 with TRBJ2-1, with a tentative D call TRBD1 (6 bases). Germline lookup yields CDR1 DFQATT and CDR2 SNEGSKA (reference sequence). This CDR3 has 13 amino acids. The ends were cut back, 6 bases at V and 0 bases at J, with 9 bases in the middle. The CDR3 loop reads CSARGGSYNEQFF. DNA of the CDR3: TGCAGTGCCCGAGGGGGCTCCTACAATGAGCAGTTCTTC.

Remarks on this clonotype: Given a much more abundant clone one base away, this may be a read error. No conserved phenylalanine or tryptophan is present at the end of the CDR3, so a read error is the likely explanation. The chain carries TRBV28 and TRBJ1-5; possible D gene TRBD1, 5 bases. The CDR3 runs 16 residues. Germline CDR1 MDHEN, CDR2 SYDVKM. V was trimmed by 2 bases and J by 0 bases, leaving 11 bases between them. This CDR3 reads CASSLPTVYSNQPQHS. The CDR3 DNA reads as TGTGCCAGCAGTTTACCGACAGTTTATAGCAATCAGCCCCAGCATTCT.

This clonotype was detected only a few times. The chain joins TRBV5-4 to TRBJ1-4; D is undetermined. CDR3 size: 15 residues. The V end was cut by 0 bases, the J end by 8 bases, with 14 bases between. CDR1 is SGHNT, CDR2 YYREEE, per germline (reference sequence). CDR3 protein: CASSLGALSEEKLFF. For the CDR3, the DNA is TGTGCCAGCAGCTTGGGTGCGCTAAGCGAGGAAAAACTGTTTTTT.

This clonotype was observed at least ten times. The V gene is TRBV6-5, the J gene TRBJ1-3, with D unresolved. Per germline, CDR1 MNHEY and CDR2 SVGAGI. The CDR3 extends over 14 amino acids. Trimming stripped 1 base from V and 1 base from J, with 5 bases between. The DNA of the CDR3 is TGTGCCAGCAGTTACTTCGGGTCTGGAAACACCATATATTTT. Protein sequence: CASSYFGSGNTIYF.

This clonotype was seen at least ten times. The V and J genes are TRBV2 and TRBJ2-1; 10 nucleotides align to TRBD2. V shed 5 bases and J 8 bases; nucleotides not matched to a gene: 6. Germline values: CDR1 SNHLY, CDR2 FYNNEI. The CDR3 has 14 residues. The CDR3 is CASSRSGGAHEQFF. As DNA, the CDR3 is TGTGCCAGCAGTAGGAGCGGGGGGGCCCATGAGCAGTTCTTC. Variable domain in full (rest from reference TRBV2 and TRBJ2-1): EPEVTQTPSHQVTQMGQEVILRCVPISNHLYFYWYRQILGQKVEFLVSFYNNEISEKSEIFDDQFSVERPDGSNFTLKIRSTKLEDSAMYFCASSRSGGAHEQFFGPGTRLTVL.

This clonotype was counted many times. V gene TRBV6-2 or TRBV6-3 combines with J gene TRBJ1-4; TRBD1 matches 9 bases. Germline values: CDR1 MNHEY, CDR2 SVGEGT. The CDR3 is made up of 15 amino acids. The trim removed 3 bases at V and 7 bases at J, leaving 6 bases unmatched. The DNA for the CDR3 is TGTGCCAGCAGTTATGATGGACAGGGGCGTGAAAAACTGTTTTTT. Amino acid sequence: CASSYDGQGREKLFF.

This clonotype was picked up many times. The chain is built from TRBV7-9 and TRBJ1-5, with 9 bases aligning to TRBD1. V lost 5 bases to trimming and J lost 3 bases; unmatched junction nucleotides: 2. Germline CDR1 and CDR2: SEHNR and FQNEAQ (reference sequence). The CDR3 consists of 14 residues. The CDR3 loop reads CASSPQGANQPQHF. The CDR3 DNA reads TGTGCCAGCAGCCCACAGGGGGCCAATCAGCCCCAGCATTTT.

This clonotype has at least ten counts. The chain carries TRBV5-1 and TRBJ2-3; D is unresolved. Trimming took off 0 bases at V and 2 bases at J, with 13 bases between the two ends. The V gene's germline CDR1 is SGHRS and CDR2 YFSETQ. The CDR3 spans 16 residues. CDR3 sequence: CASSLEGPSHTDTQYF. DNA of the CDR3: TGCGCCAGCAGCTTGGAGGGTCCCTCCCACACAGATACGCAGTATTTT.

The sample holds a few counts of this clonotype. The gene calls are TRBV6-5 and TRBJ1-6, with TRBD1 as a possible D gene (5 bases). Trimming shortened V by 3 bases and J by 7 bases, and 16 bases separated the two germline ends. Germline CDR1 reads MNHEY; CDR2 reads SVGAGI. This CDR3 comprises 16 residues. The CDR3 nucleotides read TGTGCCAGCAGTTATTCAACCGGGACCTTAAATTCACCCCTCCACTTT. Translation gives CASSYSTGTLNSPLHF.

Details on this clonotype: This is likely an artifact of a read error, given a far larger clone one base away. This chain uses TRBV7-3 with TRBJ2-5; possibly TRBD1 for D (6 bases). The germline V gene has CDR1 SGHTA and CDR2 FQGTGA. This CDR3 is 13 amino acids long. V lost 9 bases and J lost 11, with 22 bases in between. Here the CDR3 DNA reads TGTGCCAGTTCGGGACACCCGAGGGATGAGCAGTACTTC. It is translated as CASSGHPRDEQYF.